This T cell receptor (beta chain) appears in the sequencing data of a study of blood T cell repertoires in COVID-19. Turning to the study itself: T cells, B-cell-depleted T cells, or PBMCs supplied cDNA or gDNA.

Measured with immunoSEQ multiplex PCR; TCRdb has only the in-frame clones, and not every one. This sample carries more than 110,000 clones, about 82% of them seen once, and the ten largest clones take roughly 2.9%. The CDR3 is 16 residues long. CDR1 and CDR2 from the germline V gene are SEHNR and FQNEAQ (reference sequence). V lost 2 bases and J lost 4, with 14 bases in between. The table lists this clone with a few counts. The V gene is TRBV7-9, the J gene TRBJ1-4; D call uncertain. Sequenced: peripheral blood. The clonotype was recovered from a man aged 45-65 years with acute or convalescent COVID-19. CDR3 sequence reads: CASSLPRGSLNEKLFF. Written as DNA, the CDR3 is TGTGCCAGCAGCTTACCCAGAGGGTCCCTTAATGAAAAACTGTTTTTT. The full variable domain, rest sourced from reference TRBV7-9 and TRBJ1-4, is DTGVSQNPRHKITKRGQNVTFRCDPISEHNRLYWYRQTLGQGPEFLTYFQNEAQLEKSRLLSDRFSAERPKGSFSTLEIQRTEQGDSAMYLCASSLPRGSLNEKLFFGSGTQLSVL.